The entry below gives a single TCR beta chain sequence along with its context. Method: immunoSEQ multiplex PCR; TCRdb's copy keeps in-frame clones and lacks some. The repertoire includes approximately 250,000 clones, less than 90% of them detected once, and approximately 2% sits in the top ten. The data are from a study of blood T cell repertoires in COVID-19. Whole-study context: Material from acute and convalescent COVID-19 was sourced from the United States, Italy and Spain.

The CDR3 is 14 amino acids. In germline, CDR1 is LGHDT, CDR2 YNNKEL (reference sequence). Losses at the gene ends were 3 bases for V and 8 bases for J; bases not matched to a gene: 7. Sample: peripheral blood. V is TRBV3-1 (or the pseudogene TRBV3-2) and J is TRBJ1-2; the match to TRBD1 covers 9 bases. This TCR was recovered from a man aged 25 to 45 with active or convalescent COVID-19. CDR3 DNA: TGTGCCAGCAGCCAGGACAGGGGCTGGCGCGGCTACACCTTC. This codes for CASSQDRGWRGYTF.